What follows are 17 T cell receptor beta chains derived from one specimen sequenced in a study of T cell responses to AZD1222 COVID-19 vaccine. Measured with immunoSEQ multiplex PCR; TCRdb has only the in-frame clones, and not every one. The sample records roughly 80,000 clones, 90% being singletons. The input for sequencing was peripheral blood, taken 28 days after the second AZD1222 dose. Receptors were obtained from an adult who received the AZD1222 COVID-19 vaccine.

The DNA for the CDR3 is TGTGCCAGCAGTATGGGGAGCCTAGGAGAGACCCAGTACTTC. It is translated as CASSMGSLGETQYF. The rearrangement uses TRBV25-1 and TRBJ2-5; D might be TRBD2 (5 bases). The CDR3 extends over 14 amino acids. The ends were cut back, 5 bases at V and 4 bases at J, with 14 bases in the middle. Looked up from germline, CDR1 is MGHDK and CDR2 is SYGVNS.

This clone was seen a single time. This chain uses TRBV7-9 with TRBJ2-3; D perhaps matches TRBD1 (5 bases). V lost 1 base and J lost 8, with 13 bases in between. Per the germline V gene, CDR1 is SEHNR and CDR2 is FQNEAQ (reference sequence). The CDR3 consists of 14 residues. CDR3: CASSLESGAVTQYF. In DNA form, the CDR3 reads TGTGCCAGCAGCTTAGAGAGTGGGGCCGTTACGCAGTATTTT.

The table lists this clone with a count of one. V is TRBV5-1 and J is TRBJ1-2; D is undetermined. The CDR3 has 13 amino acids. The germline V gene encodes CDR1 SGHRS and CDR2 YFSETQ. V was shortened by 0 bases and J by 8 bases, with 11 bases between the two germline ends. The CDR3 DNA is TGCGCCAGCAGCTTGGAGTTGGTGGGCGGCTACACCTTC. It codes for CASSLELVGGYTF. Looking up the rest from reference TRBV5-1 and TRBJ1-2 gives the full variable domain: KAGVTQTPRYLIKTRGQQVTLSCSPISGHRSVSWYQQTPGQGLQFLFEYFSETQRNKGNFPGRFSGRQFSNSRSEMNVSTLELGDSALYLCASSLELVGGYTFGSGTRLTVV.

The chain carries TRBV11-2 and TRBJ2-3, with D unclear. Trimming removed 5 bases at V and 3 bases at J, with 12 bases between. This CDR3 is built from 14 residues. Per germline, CDR1 SGHAT and CDR2 FQNNGV. The CDR3 bases are TGTGCCAGCAGCCCTGCGTCCAGGACAGATACGCAGTATTTT. Encoded protein: CASSPASRTDTQYF. Together with reference TRBV11-2 and TRBJ2-3, the CDR3 gives the full variable domain: EAGVAQSPRYKIIEKRQSVAFWCNPISGHATLYWYQQILGQGPKLLIQFQNNGVVDDSQLPKDRFSAERLKGVDSTLKIQPAKLEDSAVYLCASSPASRTDTQYFGPGTRLTVL.

This clone was seen a single time. The V call is TRBV9, the J call TRBJ1-4; perhaps TRBD1 as D (5 bases). Trimming took 3 bases from V and 8 from J, leaving 14 bases between them. Germline V gene sequence: CDR1 SGDLS, CDR2 YYNGEE. CDR3 length: 14 residues. CDR3 protein: CASSAGAREEKLFF. The CDR3 coding sequence is TGTGCCAGCAGCGCCGGGGCAAGAGAGGAAAAACTGTTTTTT.

This sequence joins TRBV6-5 and TRBJ1-1; D is undetermined. The CDR3 runs 14 residues. The germline V and J ends were trimmed by 2 bases and 4 bases, with 11 bases remaining between them. CDR1 is MNHEY and CDR2 is SVGAGI in the germline V gene. The DNA for the CDR3 is TGTGCCAGCAGTTACGGACCAGGTGGCACTGAAGCTTTCTTT. Translation gives CASSYGPGGTEAFF.

The gene calls are TRBV7-8 and TRBJ1-5; tentatively, D is TRBD1 (6 bases). This CDR3 spans 14 amino acids. The V gene's germline CDR1 is SGHVS and CDR2 FQNEAQ. V lost 5 bases and J 3 bases, leaving 11 bases between the germline ends. This CDR3 is CASSPNRDNQPQHF. CDR3 coding DNA: TGTGCCAGCAGCCCTAACAGGGACAATCAGCCCCAGCATTTT.

The rearrangement links TRBV2 to TRBJ2-3, with unresolved D. Germline CDR1 reads SNHLY; CDR2 reads FYNNEI. The CDR3 covers 14 residues. V dropped 4 bases and J dropped 4 bases, with 12 bases sitting between them. For the CDR3, the DNA is TGTGCCAGCAGTGTAGCCCCTCCCCCAGATACGCAGTATTTT. Amino acid sequence: CASSVAPPPDTQYF.

In its sample, this clone was seen a few times. V and J are TRBV11-1 and TRBJ2-7; 12 bases map to TRBD2. Per germline, CDR1 SGHAT and CDR2 FQDESV (reference sequence). J gave up 5 bases and V 5 bases, and 10 bases lay outside the gene matches. The length of the CDR3 is 16 residues. The CDR3 nucleotides are TGTGCCAGCAGCCGCTTCAGGAGGACTAGCGGGAACGAGCAGTACTTC. Its protein product is CASSRFRRTSGNEQYF.

The V and J genes are TRBV6-2 or TRBV6-3 and TRBJ2-7, with D uncertain. From germline, CDR1 is MNHEY and CDR2 SVGEGT. The CDR3 runs to 11 residues. V dropped 3 bases and J dropped 5 bases, with 5 bases sitting between them. The CDR3 is CASSYRNEQYF. CDR3 coding DNA: TGTGCCAGCAGTTATCGGAACGAGCAGTACTTC.

CDR3 nucleotides: TGTGCCAGCAGTTTAAACTTACGGGGGGCACCGACAACTAATGAAAAACTGTTTTTT. This translates into CASSLNLRGAPTTNEKLFF. The chain carries TRBV6-2 or TRBV6-3 and TRBJ1-4; a weak D match, TRBD1 (6 bases). Germline CDR1 reads MNHEY; CDR2 reads SVGEGT. CDR3 length equals 19 residues. Trimming cost V 4 bases and J 0 bases, with 21 bases left between them.

This clone was observed a single time. This rearrangement joins TRBV9 to TRBJ2-5; D is uncertain. The V and J ends lost 0 bases and 0 bases respectively, with 3 bases between them. Germline lookup yields CDR1 SGDLS and CDR2 YYNGEE. The CDR3 is 13 amino acids. CDR3 bases: TGTGCCAGCAGCGTAGCGGACCAAGAGACCCAGTACTTC. It translates to CASSVADQETQYF.

The chain joins TRBV7-9 to TRBJ2-2; D unclear. The CDR3 is 12 residues long. V lost 3 bases and J 2 bases, leaving 1 base between the germline ends. Germline V lookup: CDR1 SEHNR, CDR2 FQNEAQ (reference sequence). CDR3 coding DNA: TGTGCCAGCAGCTTTAACACCGGGGAGCTGTTTTTT. Translation: CASSFNTGELFF.

This chain connects TRBV11-3 to TRBJ1-3; D call uncertain. Trimming cost V 0 bases and J 7 bases, with 4 bases left between them. The CDR3 runs to 12 residues. From germline, CDR1 is SGHNT and CDR2 YENEEA. The CDR3, as DNA: TGTGCCAGCAGCTTAGAAGGGAACACCATATATTTT. Translation gives CASSLEGNTIYF.

This clone was counted a few times. The chain has TRBV5-5 and TRBJ1-5; D uncertain. The CDR3 extends over 14 amino acids. Germline CDR1 SGHKS, CDR2 YYEKEE (reference sequence). Trimming took off 2 bases at V and 8 bases at J, with 14 bases between the two ends. The chain's CDR3 is CASSFGLTREPQHF. Here the CDR3 DNA reads TGTGCCAGCAGCTTCGGCCTTACCCGCGAGCCCCAGCATTTT.

The chain employs TRBV3-1 (or the pseudogene TRBV3-2) and TRBJ1-1; D gene ambiguous. The CDR3 is made up of 14 amino acids. Germline V gene data show CDR1 as LGHDT and CDR2 as YNNKEL (reference sequence). The V end lost 5 bases, the J end lost 2 bases, and 12 bases lay between the germline ends. The CDR3, as DNA: TGTGCCAGCAGCGGACCATGGGATAACACTGAAGCTTTCTTT. Its translation is CASSGPWDNTEAFF.

J is TRBJ1-3 and V is TRBV7-3; D is ambiguous. The CDR3 totals 14 residues. CDR1 is SGHTA and CDR2 is FQGTGA in the germline V gene. Trimming removed 2 bases at V and 6 bases at J, with 11 bases between. This CDR3 is CASSLGPAQNTIYF. As DNA, the CDR3 is TGTGCCAGCAGCTTAGGTCCCGCGCAAAACACCATATATTTT.